The sequence of this TCR beta chain was determined in a study of T-cell reconstitution after alpha-beta-depleted transplantation in children. Preparation of the TCRbeta library was carried out with unique molecular identifiers. TCRdb independently ran MiXCR on the PCR reads; one entry per CDR3 protein. The repertoire holds 250,000 to 400,000 distinct CDR3 sequences, with around 25% as singletons. This CDR3 has 16 residues. The V and J ends lost 4 bases and 2 bases respectively, with 18 bases between them. CDR1 and CDR2 (germline): MNHEY, SMNVEV (reference sequence). In regard to this clonotype: Its antigen is undetermined.

Study results and caveats: T cells produced anew were the main source of T-cell counts and diversity one year after transplant. Several hundred expanded graft clones reportedly were the source of alpha-beta T cells about two months after transplant.

Sequenced material: PBMCs, mostly from graft donor cells, taken 180 days after TCRalphabeta/CD19-depleted stem cell transplant. V and J are TRBV27 and TRBJ2-7, with D perhaps TRBD1 (6 bases). The origin of this receptor is a male patient aged 5 to 17 who had a stem cell transplant for acute lymphoblastic leukemia, so the T cells may come from the graft donor. The CDR3: CASSSLDRFSTYEQYF. The CDR3 DNA reads TGTGCCAGCAGTTCCCTTGACAGGTTTTCTACCTACGAGCAGTACTTC.